This T cell receptor beta chain was found in a study of T cell responses to AZD1222 COVID-19 vaccine. Overall study context: Pooling of second doses given at about 4 or about 12 weeks was done.

Concerning this clone itself: Its antigen is still unknown.

V lost 4 bases, J lost 6 bases, and 12 bases lay in between. This CDR3 is 13 amino acids long. CDR1 is SEHNR and CDR2 is FQNEAQ in the germline V gene (reference sequence). Overall study findings and caveats: Donors in the cohort were predominantly white British and more often female, and clonal diversity was possibly underestimated. Just five or six AZD1222 recipients were seropositive at baseline.

Generated by immunoSEQ multiplex PCR, the TCRdb table keeps only in-frame clones and is missing some. The table includes more than 95,000 clones, about 88% detected once. The J gene is TRBJ1-2, the V gene TRBV7-9; the D gene is possibly TRBD1 (5 bases). Sequenced here: peripheral blood, sampled on day 0 of AZD1222 vaccination. The TCR sequence derives from an adult in good health. The CDR3 sequence is CASSSARGDGYTF. The CDR3 coding sequence is TGTGCCAGCAGCTCCGCCCGAGGGGATGGCTACACCTTC. The full variable domain, rest sourced from reference TRBV7-9 and TRBJ1-2, is DTGVSQNPRHKITKRGQNVTFRCDPISEHNRLYWYRQTLGQGPEFLTYFQNEAQLEKSRLLSDRFSAERPKGSFSTLEIQRTEQGDSAMYLCASSSARGDGYTFGSGTRLTVV.